The clone carrying this T cell receptor (beta chain) appeared a few times. Antigen specificity is unknown. The CDR3 length is 19 residues. The germline V gene has CDR1 SQVTM and CDR2 ANQGSEA. The trim removed 0 bases at V and 1 base at J, leaving 15 bases unmatched. Regarding time point: pre-sensitization, week 0. Sample treatment: therapeutic diphenylcyclopropenone sensitization with weekly scalp DPC. This specimen comes from a study of human T cells and chemical hapten exposure. Findings and limits, study-wide: Relative to controls, expanded TCRs formed significantly more large CDR3 similarity clusters. TCRs above 1 in 1000 frequency stayed constant with DPC sensitization.

Each CDR3 protein gets one entry after TCRdb re-called the RACE reads with MiXCR. The sample gives 150,000 to 200,000 distinct CDR3 sequences, nearly 30% of which show up once; 2.5% to 3.5% is in the top ten. The TCR originated in a woman aged 30 to 39 with alopecia areata. Some clones in this sample may be carry-over from other donors' samples. The sequencing used whole blood, collected in connection with sensitization to the hapten diphenylcyclopropenone (DPC). The chain joins TRBV29-1 to TRBJ1-1, with TRBD1 identical over 9 bases. Here the CDR3 reads CSVEERPWDRARGNTEAFF. In DNA, the CDR3 is TGCAGCGTTGAAGAACGTCCGTGGGACAGGGCGAGGGGGAACACTGAAGCTTTCTTT.